One and the same sample provided the 26 T cell receptor beta chains below, sequenced in a study of cytotoxic CD8 clonotypes in ibrutinib-treated CLL. The method was immunoSEQ multiplex PCR; TCRdb's version includes in-frame clones alone and lacks a portion of them. The sample lists approximately 280,000 clones; around 77% were seen once. The material was PBMCs, obtained at disease progression, from a patient treated with ibrutinib. Source of these receptors: a human donor with chronic lymphocytic leukemia.

The CDR3 bases are TGTGCCAGTCATGGTTCTGGCTACACCTTC. Its protein is CASHGSGYTF. The chain uses TRBV19 and TRBJ1-2, with D unclear. The CDR3 extends over 10 amino acids. The germline V and J ends were trimmed by 8 bases and 7 bases, with 8 bases remaining between them. The germline CDR1 and CDR2 sequences are LNHDA and SQIVND (reference sequence).

V is TRBV9 and J is TRBJ2-7; the D is unclear. Germline lookup yields CDR1 SGDLS and CDR2 YYNGEE. Deletions cut 0 bases from V and 4 bases from J, with 11 bases between. This CDR3 comprises 14 residues. CDR3 DNA sequence: TGTGCCAGCAGCGTAGTTCGGTCCGGGTACGAGCAGTACTTC. The encoded protein is CASSVVRSGYEQYF.

This clone occurred once. V and J are TRBV18 and TRBJ2-7; possibly TRBD2 for D (5 bases). The V end was cut by 4 bases, the J end by 7 bases, with 17 bases between. The CDR3 is 14 residues long. Germline assignment: CDR1 KGHSH and CDR2 LQKENI. The chain's CDR3 is CASSQTGERGEQYF. The DNA of the CDR3 is TGTGCCAGCTCACAAACCGGGGAAAGAGGGGAGCAGTACTTC. The variable domain in full, completed from reference TRBV18 and TRBJ2-7, reads NAGVMQNPRHLVRRRGQEARLRCSPMKGHSHVYWYRQLPEEGLKFMVYLQKENIIDESGMPKERFSAEFPKEGPSILRIQQVVRGDSAAYFCASSQTGERGEQYFGPGTRLTVT.

The chain couples TRBV27 to TRBJ2-7, with D possibly being TRBD1 (5 bases). The germline V and J ends were trimmed by 1 base and 2 bases, with 9 bases remaining between them. The length of the CDR3 is 14 residues. In germline, CDR1 is MNHEY, CDR2 SMNVEV (reference sequence). In DNA form, the CDR3 reads TGTGCCAGCAGTTTATTCGAAGGGGCCTACGAGCAGTACTTC. It translates to CASSLFEGAYEQYF.

This clone has a handful of counts. The V and J genes are TRBV5-1 and TRBJ1-4; a weak D match, TRBD1 (6 bases). The CDR3 is made up of 14 amino acids. From germline, CDR1 is SGHRS and CDR2 YFSETQ. Trimming shortened V by 4 bases and J by 8 bases, and 15 bases separated the two germline ends. The CDR3 nucleotides are TGCGCCAGCAGCCGAACAGGGTACGGCGAAAAACTGTTTTTT. Its translation: CASSRTGYGEKLFF.

The rearrangement links TRBV9 to TRBJ1-1; possible D gene TRBD1, 5 bases. The CDR3 runs to 15 residues. Germline V lookup: CDR1 SGDLS, CDR2 YYNGEE. V dropped 0 bases and J dropped 3 bases, with 12 bases sitting between them. CDR3 DNA sequence: TGTGCCAGCAGCGTAGCCCAGGGCAGAGACACTGAAGCTTTCTTT. Translated, it gives CASSVAQGRDTEAFF.

In nucleotides, the CDR3 is TGTGCCAGCAAGATGTGGGGCACTAATGAAAAACTGTTTTTT. It yields the protein CASKMWGTNEKLFF. The chain uses TRBV28 and TRBJ1-4, with D tentatively TRBD1 (5 bases). The CDR3 covers 14 residues. Trimming cost V 7 bases and J 2 bases, with 11 bases left between them. Germline CDR1 and CDR2: MDHEN and SYDVKM.

This clone has a handful of counts. CDR3 in DNA: TGCGCCAGCAGCCCCGCTGGAGCCGGGGAGCTGTTTTTT. Translated, it gives CASSPAGAGELFF. The rearrangement joins TRBV5-1 to TRBJ2-2; unclear D gene. The CDR3 is made up of 13 amino acids. Germline CDR1 SGHRS, CDR2 YFSETQ. V dropped 4 bases and J dropped 6 bases, with 10 bases sitting between them.

The chain recombines TRBV7-2 with TRBJ2-1; TRBD1 matches 8 bases. Germline trimming cut 4 bases from V and 8 bases from J; bases unmatched to any gene: 10. Germline V gene data show CDR1 as SGHTA and CDR2 as FQGNSA. The CDR3 runs to 15 residues. For the CDR3, the DNA is TGTGCCAGCAGCTCGCGACAGGGGTGGTCAGATGAGCAGTTCTTC. It specifies CASSSRQGWSDEQFF. Looking up the rest from reference TRBV7-2 and TRBJ2-1 gives the full variable domain: GAGVSQSPSNKVTEKGKDVELRCDPISGHTALYWYRQSLGQGLEFLIYFQGNSAPDKSGLPSDRFSAERTGGSVSTLTIQRTQQEDSAVYLCASSSRQGWSDEQFFGPGTRLTVL.

V and J are TRBV28 and TRBJ2-7; the D is unclear. The germline CDR1 and CDR2 sequences are MDHEN and SYDVKM. The CDR3 is made up of 14 amino acids. Trimming pared 2 bases from V and 3 bases from J, leaving 11 bases between. CDR3 sequence reads: CASSLTLSFYEQYF. In DNA form, the CDR3 reads TGTGCCAGCAGTTTAACTTTATCGTTCTACGAGCAGTACTTC.

This clone has a handful of counts. The rearrangement uses TRBV21-1 and TRBJ2-7; no check of the table's D call, TRBD2, against the DNA was made. TRBV21-1 is flagged as a pseudogene. The CDR3 totals 15 residues. CDR3 nucleotides: TGTGCCAGCAGCAACCGGCTAGTCGGTTCCTACGAGCAGTACTTC. Residues: CASSNRLVGSYEQYF.

The chain recombines TRBV6-5 with TRBJ2-7; 7 bases are shared with TRBD2. The CDR3 totals 14 residues. Germline lookup yields CDR1 MNHEY and CDR2 SVGAGI. Germline trimming cut 2 bases from V and 7 bases from J; bases unmatched to any gene: 8. This CDR3 reads CASSYRPRGEEQYF. In nucleotides, the CDR3 is TGTGCCAGCAGTTACCGACCTCGGGGGGAAGAGCAGTACTTC.

This sequence joins TRBV27 and TRBJ2-1, with 13 bases fitting TRBD2. Germline V gene data show CDR1 as MNHEY and CDR2 as SMNVEV (reference sequence). With V trimmed by 3 bases and J by 6 bases, 8 bases remained unmatched. This CDR3 has 17 residues. CDR3 nucleotides: TGTGCCAGCAGTTTCTGGGCCGGGACTAGCGGGATCAATGAGCAGTTCTTC. Protein: CASSFWAGTSGINEQFF.

This clone was counted once. The chain has TRBV5-1 and TRBJ2-7; D may be TRBD1 (6 bases). V lost 1 base to trimming and J lost 5 bases, with 22 bases between them. The germline V gene has CDR1 SGHRS and CDR2 YFSETQ. This CDR3 spans 17 amino acids. The CDR3 bases are TGCGCCAGCAGCTTGATGGTCGGCACCTTCAAGGGGGACGAGCAGTACTTC. This translates into CASSLMVGTFKGDEQYF.

The rearrangement joins TRBV19 to TRBJ1-2; no clear D gene. Germline V gives CDR1 LNHDA, CDR2 SQIVND (reference sequence). Trimming pared 1 base from V and 2 bases from J, leaving 8 bases between. The CDR3 extends over 14 amino acids. The CDR3 loop reads CASSIGDGNYGYTF. The CDR3 nucleotides read TGTGCCAGTAGTATAGGCGACGGAAACTATGGCTACACCTTC.

This clone showed up just once. The same CDR3 can be traced to other DNA sequences in this sample. The CDR3 spells CASSLDGGRETQYF. The CDR3 DNA follows: TGTGCCAGCAGCTTAGATGGGGGGCGGGAGACCCAGTACTTC. The V call is TRBV7-2, the J call TRBJ2-5; D possibly matches TRBD1 or TRBD2 (6 bases each). This CDR3 is 14 amino acids long. Germline V gene lookup returns CDR1 SGHTA and CDR2 FQGNSA. The ends were cut back, 1 base at V and 5 bases at J, with 11 bases in the middle.

This clone was counted between two and nine times. CDR3 coding DNA: TGTGCCAGCTCACCAGCGCCGGGACTACCGACCACTATCCTATACGAGCAGTACTTC. Protein product: CASSPAPGLPTTILYEQYF. The J gene is TRBJ2-7, the V gene TRBV18; 7 nucleotides line up with TRBD2. The germline CDR1 and CDR2 sequences are KGHSH and LQKENI. The V and J ends lost 2 bases and 4 bases, in that order; junction bases with no gene match: 20. The length of the CDR3 is 19 residues.

This chain uses TRBV29-1 with TRBJ2-1; D is possibly TRBD1 (6 bases). The CDR3 has 14 amino acids. The V gene lost 4 bases and the J gene lost 1 base, with 11 bases spanning the gap. Germline loops: CDR1 SQVTM, CDR2 ANQGSEA. CDR3 sequence reads: CSVVWQGSYNEQFF. The CDR3 DNA sequence: TGCAGCGTTGTGTGGCAGGGGTCCTACAATGAGCAGTTCTTC.

J is TRBJ1-2 and V is TRBV29-1; a possible D gene is TRBD1 (5 bases). This CDR3 has 14 amino acids. CDR1 is SQVTM, CDR2 ANQGSEA, per germline. V lost 0 bases and J lost 2, with 10 bases in between. DNA of the CDR3: TGCAGCGTTGAAGACCCGGGGCCGAACTATGGCTACACCTTC. Translating it yields CSVEDPGPNYGYTF.

The chain is built from TRBV9 and TRBJ2-3; 10 bases fit TRBD2. This CDR3 is built from 17 residues. Per the germline V gene, CDR1 is SGDLS and CDR2 is YYNGEE. The V and J ends lost 0 bases and 8 bases, in that order; junction bases with no gene match: 12. CDR3 amino acids: CASSVAPLAGAGVTQYF. The CDR3 nucleotides read TGTGCCAGCAGCGTAGCCCCCCTAGCGGGGGCCGGGGTTACGCAGTATTTT. The full variable domain, with the rest looked up from reference TRBV9 and TRBJ2-3, is DSGVTQTPKHLITATGQRVTLRCSPRSGDLSVYWYQQSLDQGLQFLIQYYNGEERAKGNILERFSAQQFPDLHSELNLSSLELGDSALYFCASSVAPLAGAGVTQYFGPGTRLTVL.

V gene TRBV28 combines with J gene TRBJ1-2; 8 bases fit TRBD1. The V gene's germline CDR1 is MDHEN and CDR2 SYDVKM. CDR3 length: 12 amino acids. The J segment lost 8 bases and the V segment lost 10 bases, leaving 9 bases of the junction unmatched. As DNA, the CDR3 is TGTGCCATTGTGACCGGGACAGGCGGCTACACCTTC. This encodes CAIVTGTGGYTF.

J is TRBJ2-1 and V is TRBV7-3, with a possible D match to TRBD2 (6 bases). The V end lost 5 bases, the J end lost 2 bases, and 10 bases lay between the germline ends. This CDR3 comprises 14 residues. Germline V gene lookup returns CDR1 SGHTA and CDR2 FQGTGA. The CDR3 DNA sequence: TGTGCCAGCAGCCCCGGAGGGACCTACAATGAGCAGTTCTTC. It specifies CASSPGGTYNEQFF.

The gene calls are TRBV7-9 and TRBJ2-7, with D hard to call. CDR3 length: 15 residues. V was shortened by 5 bases and J by 3 bases, with 17 bases between the two germline ends. Per the germline V gene, CDR1 is SEHNR and CDR2 is FQNEAQ (reference sequence). CDR3 loop: CASSPIVRAYYEQYF. The CDR3 DNA sequence: TGTGCCAGCAGCCCCATCGTTAGGGCCTACTACGAGCAGTACTTC.

The V and J genes are TRBV9 and TRBJ2-2; TRBD2 agrees at 11 bases. This CDR3 comprises 17 residues. Germline V gene lookup returns CDR1 SGDLS and CDR2 YYNGEE. V lost 4 bases to trimming and J lost 1 base; unmatched junction nucleotides: 6. The CDR3 is CASSPRLAGLNTGELFF. The CDR3, as DNA: TGTGCCAGCAGCCCTCGACTAGCGGGGCTGAACACCGGGGAGCTGTTTTTT.

Remarks on this clone: The junction differs from germline at one of its ends, possibly a read error. The rearrangement links TRBV4-1 to TRBJ1-3, with TRBD1 identical over 7 bases. The germline V gene encodes CDR1 MGHRA and CDR2 YSYEKL. The CDR3 runs to 15 residues. In nucleotides, the CDR3 is TGCGCCAGCAGCCAAGATGGGACAGCTGGGAACACCATATATTTT. This translates into CASSQDGTAGNTIYF.

The sample holds one count of this clone. The chain combines TRBV7-2 with TRBJ1-2; D gene unclear. The CDR3 extends over 11 amino acids. Germline V CDR1 and CDR2: SGHTA, FQGNSA. Deletions cut 2 bases from V and 4 bases from J, with 2 bases between. CDR3: CASSLIYGYTF. The CDR3 DNA reads TGTGCCAGCAGCTTAATCTATGGCTACACCTTC.